This T cell receptor beta chain comes out of a study of cytomegalovirus exposure and HLA in healthy donors. Germline lookup yields CDR1 MNHNY and CDR2 SVGAGI (reference sequence). V was pared by 6 bases and J by 0 bases, with 14 bases between. CDR3 length equals 15 residues. PCR employed 60 Vbeta and 13 Jbeta primers. The data were produced by immunoSEQ multiplex PCR, yet TCRdb's version contains in-frame clones alone and is incomplete. Of around 150,000 clones listed, around three quarters are singletons. The chain combines TRBV6-6 with TRBJ1-2, with D unclear. Source material: PBMCs. The TCR comes from a man aged 35 to 55 in good health and CMV-seropositive. Here the CDR3 DNA reads TGTGCCAGCAGAGCTATAAACGGGGCTAACTATGGCTACACCTTC. Translated: CASRAINGANYGYTF.